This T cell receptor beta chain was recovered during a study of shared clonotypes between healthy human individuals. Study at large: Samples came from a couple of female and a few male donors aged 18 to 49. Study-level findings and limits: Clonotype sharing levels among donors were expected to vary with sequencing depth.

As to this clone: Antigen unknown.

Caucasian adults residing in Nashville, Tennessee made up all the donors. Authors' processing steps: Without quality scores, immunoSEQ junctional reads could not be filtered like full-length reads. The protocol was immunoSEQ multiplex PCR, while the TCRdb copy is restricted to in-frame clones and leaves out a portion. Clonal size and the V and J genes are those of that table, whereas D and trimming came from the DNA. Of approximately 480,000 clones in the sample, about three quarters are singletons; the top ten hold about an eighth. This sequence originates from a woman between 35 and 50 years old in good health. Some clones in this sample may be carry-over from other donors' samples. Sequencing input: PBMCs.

CDR3 sequence (DNA): TGTGCCAGCAGCCAACAGGGAAACACTGAAGCTTTCTTT. Amino acids: CASSQQGNTEAFF. The V call is TRBV11-2, the J call TRBJ1-1, with D possibly TRBD1 on 6 matching bases. In germline, CDR1 is SGHAT, CDR2 FQNNGV. The CDR3 sequence is 13 residues long. Trimming left V 5 bases short and J 2 bases short, with 9 bases between. The variable domain in full, completed from reference TRBV11-2 and TRBJ1-1, reads EAGVAQSPRYKIIEKRQSVAFWCNPISGHATLYWYQQILGQGPKLLIQFQNNGVVDDSQLPKDRFSAERLKGVDSTLKIQPAKLEDSAVYLCASSQQGNTEAFFGQGTRLTVV.